This record concerns one TCR beta chain sequence. The sample originates from a study of control samples from healthy donors and cancer patients. Repertoires were generated with immunoSEQ multiplex PCR, while TCRdb's copy carries only in-frame clones and drops some. The sample has 150,000 to 200,000 clones; just over 90% are singletons. Trimming shortened V by 2 bases and J by 7 bases, and 12 bases separated the two germline ends. This CDR3 contains 13 residues. The V gene's germline CDR1 is SNHLY and CDR2 FYNNEI. Sequencing was carried out using blood. This sequence was found in a man younger than 45 in good health. The genes are TRBV2 and TRBJ2-7; no clear D. The CDR3 region has the DNA TGTGCCAGCAGTGAAAGAAGGGTTTCGGAGCAGTACTTC. Encoded protein: CASSERRVSEQYF. The whole variable domain, filled in from reference TRBV2 and TRBJ2-7, reads EPEVTQTPSHQVTQMGQEVILRCVPISNHLYFYWYRQILGQKVEFLVSFYNNEISEKSEIFDDQFSVERPDGSNFTLKIRSTKLEDSAMYFCASSERRVSEQYFGPGTRLTVT.